The T cell receptor (beta chain) described here comes from a study of radiation and T cells in renal cell carcinoma. Sequencing was performed with immunoSEQ multiplex PCR; in TCRdb, only in-frame clones are kept and a portion is missing. Of around 140,000 clones in the sample, 70% to 90% were seen once. As to time point: baseline pretreatment blood. Treatment specified: 15 Gy SBRT to primary tumor, nephrectomy 4 weeks later. Trimming took off 7 bases at V and 1 base at J, with 11 bases between the two ends. Germline-derived CDR1 and CDR2 are MNHEY and SVGAGI. This CDR3 region has 13 residues. This clone has just one count.

This sequence joins TRBV6-5 and TRBJ2-7, with D tentatively TRBD1 (6 bases). The sample in question was blood, obtained from a patient whose treatment included radiotherapy and nephrectomy. The receptor comes from a woman aged 50 to 65 with renal cell carcinoma. The CDR3 loop reads CASTLGQSYEQYF. In DNA form, the CDR3 reads TGTGCCAGCACCTTGGGACAATCCTACGAGCAGTACTTC.